This record concerns one TCR beta chain sequence. Its antigen specificity is not known. Per-base quality was not reported, and no clone a single base away is much larger than it. The donors were healthy, HIV-negative adults who had no recently reported acute infections or vaccinations. All donors were Caucasian adults living in Nashville, Tennessee, USA. For unsorted samples, some 100 million PBMCs were counted, and genomic DNA was extracted using the QIAamp DNA Blood Mini kit. After blood collection by leukapheresis, PBMCs were isolated using Ficoll-Histopaque density gradient centrifugation and then cryopreserved in the vapor phase of liquid nitrogen. V is pruned by 2 bases and J by 8 bases, leaving 8 bases of the junction without a gene match. Looking up the germline V gene yields CDR1 SGHAT and CDR2 FQNNGV. Counted from cysteine to phenylalanine, this CDR3 has 15 amino acids. Only the CDR3 part of the read is kept: 45 bases, read in frame from the first base.

The data were taken from a study of shared clonotypes between healthy human individuals (dated by TCRdb to 2018 to 2020). The study in broad terms: A couple of women and a few men aged 18 to 49 years were included in the cohort. Between about 0.9 and 10 billion PBMCs per donor were obtained by leukapheresis. To increase sequencing depth and limit assay-specific biases, different laboratories used diverse techniques to prepare libraries and sequence TCR repertoires. To estimate repertoire size and how much clonotype sharing occurs between individuals, the study deeply sequenced the blood TCR repertoires of roughly 5 healthy adults. Findings and caveats that apply to the study as a whole: Pairwise subsampling led to the expectation that sequencing depth would affect the degree of clonotype sharing among donors. Sampling was limited to blood, and TCR repertoires in tissue likely differ from TCR repertoires in blood. The genetic and exposure-history diversity represented was limited by the small number of donors.

Using the deep immunoSEQ assay, TCR CDR3 regions were amplified from genomic DNA by multiplex PCR. For each cell subset, the extracted genomic DNA was distributed evenly across all wells of several immunoSEQ 96-well plates, and each plate served as one replicate. For unsorted PBMC, each replicate PCR was loaded with 300 to 350 ng genomic DNA, equivalent to roughly 31,000 T cell genomes. Ten immunoSEQ deep assay plates were used to sequence the unsorted PBMC genomic DNA. Purified libraries were quantified with a Qubit 3.0 fluorometer, sized on a Bioanalyzer 2100, and re-quantified with the KAPA Library Quantification kit. A separate single-read 150-cycle Illumina NextSeq 550 flow cell was used to sequence each immunoSEQ 96-well plate. In the original analysis: The immunoSEQ output contained only junctional sequences without quality scores, so filtering could not match that applied to full-length reads. To assign V/J genes and CDR3, sequences were annotated against IMGT germline references using PyIR, a Python wrapper for IgBLAST v1.9. Reads were filtered out if the reads had weak V/J assignments (E-value above 1e-6), no CDR3, stop codons, out-of-frame junctions, or ambiguous translated residues. A V3J clonotype was defined by an identical inferred V gene, J gene, and CDR3 amino acid sequence. Percentage overlap between repertoires was calculated by dividing the number of shared unique clonotypes by the size of the smaller repertoire. Richness of each repertoire was evaluated using RTK rarefaction, the Chao1 estimator, and Recon v2.1 estimates of unobserved clonotypes. The table comes from immuneACCESS by way of TCRdb, which keeps in-frame sequences with V and J called. Part of the clones is missing from these tables; in studies checked, under half for an unresolved V gene and the rest for unknown reasons. V and J calls and clone size come straight from that table; D and trimming were deduced from the DNA. The sample table holds more than 400,000 clones, of which 60% to 80% were seen once. The ten top clones hold more than 10% of the sample.

The chain is assembled from TRBV11-2 and TRBJ2-1; 8 nucleotides in the junction match TRBD2. This clonotype was sampled from a woman aged 40 to 50 in good health. Some clones in this sample may be carry-over from other donors' samples. What was sequenced was PBMCs. The CDR3 sequence is CASSLSGSGVDEQFF. The DNA is TGTGCCAGCAGCTTAAGCGGGAGCGGGGTCGATGAGCAGTTCTTC. With the rest looked up from the reference TRBV11-2 and TRBJ2-1 genes rather than sequenced, the full variable domain is EAGVAQSPRYKIIEKRQSVAFWCNPISGHATLYWYQQILGQGPKLLIQFQNNGVVDDSQLPKDRFSAERLKGVDSTLKIQPAKLEDSAVYLCASSLSGSGVDEQFFGPGTRLTVL.